A single sample gave rise to the 23 T cell receptor beta chains below, sequenced in a study of graft-versus-host responses after intestinal transplantation. Assay: immunoSEQ multiplex PCR; the TCRdb copy retains only in-frame clones and omits some. The profile shows 90,000 to 130,000 clones, 80% to 95% of them singletons. Their antigen targets remain unknown. This sample comprised unstimulated CD8+ T cells sorted from spleen or lymph node cells, obtained before intestinal transplant. The origin of the receptors is a human donor who received an intestinal transplant.

This clone was counted once. V and J are TRBV4-1 and TRBJ2-2; D uncertain. The CDR3 runs 14 residues. CDR1 and CDR2 (germline): MGHRA, YSYEKL. V lost 3 bases to trimming and J lost 4 bases, with 9 bases between them. The CDR3 region has the DNA TGCGCCAGCAGCCAGGTTATTGGCACCGGGGAGCTGTTTTTT. Protein sequence: CASSQVIGTGELFF.

This chain connects TRBV11-2 to TRBJ2-3; the D gene is possibly TRBD2 (6 bases). V was cut by 5 bases and J by 3 bases, with 15 bases left in between. The germline CDR1 and CDR2 sequences are SGHAT and FQNNGV. This CDR3 contains 15 residues. DNA for the CDR3: TGTGCCAGCAGCCTCGGGACTTGGGGAACAGATACGCAGTATTTT. Its translation is CASSLGTWGTDTQYF.

The rearrangement uses TRBV6-5 and TRBJ2-7, with TRBD1 matching over 9 bases. The V and J ends lost 4 bases and 7 bases, in that order; junction bases with no gene match: 5. This CDR3 is 13 amino acids long. CDR1 MNHEY and CDR2 SVGAGI come from the germline V gene. The CDR3 loop reads CASSSTGGLEQYF. CDR3 nucleotides: TGTGCCAGCAGTTCGACAGGGGGTCTGGAGCAGTACTTC.

The chain carries TRBV7-6 and TRBJ1-2; a weak D match, TRBD1 (6 bases). The CDR3 covers 15 residues. Germline V gives CDR1 SGHVS, CDR2 FNYEAQ. V was cut by 0 bases and J by 5 bases, with 13 bases left in between. CDR3 sequence reads: CASSLAPGQGYGYTF. CDR3 bases: TGTGCCAGCAGCTTAGCCCCAGGCCAGGGGTATGGCTACACCTTC.

The chain has TRBV4-1 and TRBJ2-3, with TRBD2 matching 10 bases. Germline CDR1 is MGHRA and CDR2 is YSYEKL. The CDR3 sequence is 16 residues long. V was pared by 2 bases and J by 0 bases, with 2 bases of the junction left unmatched. CDR3 amino acids: CASSQFSGRSTDTQYF. The CDR3 nucleotides read TGCGCCAGCAGCCAATTTAGCGGGAGGAGCACAGATACGCAGTATTTT.

The chain recombines TRBV10-3 with TRBJ2-2; no definite D call. The CDR3 length is 14 residues. Trimming stripped 7 bases from V and 6 bases from J, with 15 bases between. Germline assignment: CDR1 ENHRY and CDR2 SYGVKD. CDR3 loop: CAITETVGPGELFF. CDR3 coding DNA: TGTGCCATCACCGAGACGGTTGGACCCGGGGAGCTGTTTTTT.

The chain carries TRBV5-6 and TRBJ2-1; D is unresolved. The length of the CDR3 is 12 residues. The germline gives CDR1 SGHDT, CDR2 YYEEEE. V dropped 1 base and J dropped 8 bases, with 7 bases sitting between them. Here the CDR3 DNA reads TGTGCCAGCAGCTTGTTGACGTATGAGCAGTTCTTC. Translation gives CASSLLTYEQFF.

The genes are TRBV7-8 and TRBJ2-3, with TRBD2 identical over 7 bases. With V trimmed by 3 bases and J by 0 bases, 9 bases remained unmatched. Germline lookup yields CDR1 SGHVS and CDR2 FQNEAQ. This CDR3 comprises 17 residues. CDR3 amino acids: CASSLPSGIPSTDTQYF. The DNA of the CDR3 is TGTGCCAGCAGCTTGCCTAGCGGAATCCCTAGCACAGATACGCAGTATTTT.

This rearrangement joins TRBV4-1 to TRBJ2-2; 8 bases align to TRBD1. V lost 1 base and J lost 4; bases outside the gene matches: 2. From germline, CDR1 is MGHRA and CDR2 YSYEKL. CDR3 size: 15 residues. CDR3 loop: CASSQAGTGTGELFF. CDR3 nucleotide sequence: TGCGCCAGCAGCCAAGCCGGGACAGGCACCGGGGAGCTGTTTTTT.

The V call is TRBV11-3, the J call TRBJ1-1; D gene ambiguous. The CDR3 is 13 residues long. Per germline, CDR1 SGHNT and CDR2 YENEEA. Trimming removed 3 bases at V and 2 bases at J, with 7 bases between. CDR3 residues: CASSFTRNTEAFF. Written as DNA, the CDR3 is TGTGCCAGCAGCTTCACCCGCAACACTGAAGCTTTCTTT.

The chain links TRBV27 to TRBJ2-1; unclear D gene. Germline lookup yields CDR1 MNHEY and CDR2 SMNVEV (reference sequence). CDR3 size: 14 residues. V was shortened by 1 base and J by 5 bases, with 9 bases between the two germline ends. The CDR3 region has the DNA TGTGCCAGCAGTTTATTAGGCAGGCACAATGAGCAGTTCTTC. This gives the protein CASSLLGRHNEQFF.

This clone showed up just a few times. This sequence joins TRBV11-3 and TRBJ1-1; D is ambiguous. The CDR3 totals 15 residues. The V and J ends lost 4 bases and 8 bases respectively, with 20 bases between them. Germline-derived CDR1 and CDR2 are SGHNT and YENEEA. The CDR3 loop reads CASSSAGPGSNEAFF. In nucleotides, the CDR3 is TGTGCCAGCAGCTCAGCGGGTCCGGGCTCTAACGAAGCTTTCTTT.

J is TRBJ2-5 and V is TRBV10-3; D gene uncertain. The germline gives CDR1 ENHRY, CDR2 SYGVKD. The ends were cut back, 4 bases at V and 0 bases at J, with 6 bases in the middle. The CDR3 sequence is 13 residues long. The CDR3 spells CAISGTYQETQYF. In DNA form, the CDR3 reads TGTGCCATCAGTGGGACCTACCAAGAGACCCAGTACTTC.

V and J are TRBV10-3 and TRBJ2-7; the match to TRBD1 covers 9 bases. Germline-derived CDR1 and CDR2 are ENHRY and SYGVKD. The CDR3 length is 15 residues. Trimming cost V 3 bases and J 3 bases; bases outside gene matches: 6. CDR3 nucleotide sequence: TGTGCCATCAGTGACGTCAGGACAGGGGTCTACGAGCAGTACTTC. This translates into CAISDVRTGVYEQYF.

The chain recombines TRBV27 with TRBJ1-5; no clear D. The CDR3 is 13 amino acids. The V end lost 3 bases, the J end lost 0 bases, and 3 bases lay between the germline ends. Per the germline V gene, CDR1 is MNHEY and CDR2 is SMNVEV (reference sequence). The CDR3 loop reads CASSFNSNQPQHF. CDR3 nucleotides: TGTGCCAGCAGTTTTAATAGCAATCAGCCCCAGCATTTT.

This chain joins TRBV11-2 and TRBJ2-7, with D unclear. CDR1 and CDR2 from the germline V gene are SGHAT and FQNNGV. Trimming pared 2 bases from V and 2 bases from J, leaving 13 bases between. The CDR3 totals 15 residues. CDR3 coding DNA: TGTGCCAGCAGCTTATACTTCGCCAAGGCCTACGAGCAGTACTTC. Its translation is CASSLYFAKAYEQYF.

In this sample, this clone turned up once. The chain has TRBV27 and TRBJ1-5, with D perhaps matching TRBD1 (5 bases). Per germline, CDR1 MNHEY and CDR2 SMNVEV (reference sequence). CDR3 length: 15 residues. V was trimmed by 6 bases and J by 4 bases, leaving 16 bases between them. Here the CDR3 DNA reads TGTGCCAGCAGCTTGGACAAAATGTCGAATCAGCCCCAGCATTTT. It is translated as CASSLDKMSNQPQHF.

The rearrangement joins TRBV2 to TRBJ2-4; tentative D call: TRBD2 (6 bases). The germline V gene has CDR1 SNHLY and CDR2 FYNNEI. Trimming pared 3 bases from V and 4 bases from J, leaving 16 bases between. The CDR3 has 16 residues. The CDR3 bases are TGTGCCAGCAGTGATTCGGCCTTCGGGGGAAAAAACATTCAGTACTTC. Its translation is CASSDSAFGGKNIQYF.

The rearrangement joins TRBV10-3 to TRBJ1-5; TRBD1 is a possible D gene (5 bases). Per the germline V gene, CDR1 is ENHRY and CDR2 is SYGVKD. The V and J ends lost 10 bases and 3 bases respectively, with 13 bases between them. CDR3 length: 13 amino acids. CDR3 in amino acids: CANQPGVNQPQHF. The CDR3 nucleotides are TGTGCCAATCAGCCGGGGGTCAATCAGCCCCAGCATTTT.

This clone was seen more than once but under ten times. The chain carries TRBV6-5 and TRBJ2-1, with 7 positions matching TRBD1. The CDR3 is made up of 15 amino acids. V lost 2 bases and J lost 1; bases outside the gene matches: 2. Germline assignment: CDR1 MNHEY and CDR2 SVGAGI. CDR3 loop: CASSYGTESYNEQFF. The DNA of the CDR3 is TGTGCCAGCAGTTACGGGACAGAATCCTACAATGAGCAGTTCTTC.

The gene calls are TRBV10-1 and TRBJ2-1; 15 bases map to TRBD2. CDR1 WNHNN and CDR2 SYGVQD come from the germline V gene (reference sequence). The CDR3 has 17 amino acids. V shed 5 bases and J 0 bases; nucleotides not matched to a gene: 2. CDR3 amino acids: CASSPGLAGGSYNEQFF. The CDR3 DNA sequence: TGCGCCAGCAGTCCGGGACTAGCGGGAGGCTCCTACAATGAGCAGTTCTTC.

V is TRBV4-1 and J is TRBJ2-7; D perhaps matches TRBD2 (7 bases). Germline V gene data show CDR1 as MGHRA and CDR2 as YSYEKL. Trimming shortened V by 2 bases and J by 4 bases, and 18 bases separated the two germline ends. The CDR3 length is 16 residues. CDR3 coding DNA: TGCGCCAGCAGCCAAACTGGGGGCGGGAGTGGTTACGAGCAGTACTTC. Its protein is CASSQTGGGSGYEQYF.

This clone appeared a few times. V is TRBV27 and J is TRBJ2-1; unclear D gene. Trimming removed 6 bases at V and 10 bases at J, with 10 bases between. The germline V gene has CDR1 MNHEY and CDR2 SMNVEV (reference sequence). The CDR3 loop spans 11 amino acids. The DNA of the CDR3 is TGTGCCAGCAGCGAATCGGGCGAGCAGTTCTTC. Translation gives CASSESGEQFF.